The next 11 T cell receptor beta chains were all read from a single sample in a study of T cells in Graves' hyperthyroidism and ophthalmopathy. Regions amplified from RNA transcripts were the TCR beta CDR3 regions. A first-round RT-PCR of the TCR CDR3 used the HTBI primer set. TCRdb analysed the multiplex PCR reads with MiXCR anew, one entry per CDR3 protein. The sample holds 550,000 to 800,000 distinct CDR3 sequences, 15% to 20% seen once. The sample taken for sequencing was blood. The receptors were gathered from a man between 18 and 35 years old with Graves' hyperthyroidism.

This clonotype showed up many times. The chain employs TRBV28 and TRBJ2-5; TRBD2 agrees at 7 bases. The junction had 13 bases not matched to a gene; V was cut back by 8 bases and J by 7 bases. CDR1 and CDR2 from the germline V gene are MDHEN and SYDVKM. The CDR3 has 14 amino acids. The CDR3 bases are TGTGCCAGCGGGTTAGCGGGTACGCTAGGGACCCAGTACTTC. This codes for CASGLAGTLGTQYF.

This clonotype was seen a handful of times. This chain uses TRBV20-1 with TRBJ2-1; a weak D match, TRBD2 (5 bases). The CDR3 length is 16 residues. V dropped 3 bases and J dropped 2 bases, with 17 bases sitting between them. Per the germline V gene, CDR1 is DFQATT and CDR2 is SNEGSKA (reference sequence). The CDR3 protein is CSASRGLEPTYNEQFF. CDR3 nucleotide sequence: TGCAGTGCTAGCAGAGGGCTAGAACCTACCTACAATGAGCAGTTCTTC.

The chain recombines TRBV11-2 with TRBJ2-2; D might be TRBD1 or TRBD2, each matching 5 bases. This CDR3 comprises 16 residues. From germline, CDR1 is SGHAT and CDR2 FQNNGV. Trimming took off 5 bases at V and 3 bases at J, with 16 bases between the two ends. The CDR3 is CASSPHLGEYTGELFF. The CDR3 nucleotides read TGTGCCAGCAGCCCCCACCTAGGGGAGTACACCGGGGAGCTGTTTTTT.

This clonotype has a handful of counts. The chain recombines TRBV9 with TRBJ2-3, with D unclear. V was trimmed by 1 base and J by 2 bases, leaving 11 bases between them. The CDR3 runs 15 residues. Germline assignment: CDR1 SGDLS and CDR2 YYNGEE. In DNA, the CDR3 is TGTGCCAGCAGCGTAACGGAATTCCCCACAGATACGCAGTATTTT. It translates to CASSVTEFPTDTQYF. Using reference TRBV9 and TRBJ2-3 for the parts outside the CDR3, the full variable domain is DSGVTQTPKHLITATGQRVTLRCSPRSGDLSVYWYQQSLDQGLQFLIQYYNGEERAKGNILERFSAQQFPDLHSELNLSSLELGDSALYFCASSVTEFPTDTQYFGPGTRLTVL.

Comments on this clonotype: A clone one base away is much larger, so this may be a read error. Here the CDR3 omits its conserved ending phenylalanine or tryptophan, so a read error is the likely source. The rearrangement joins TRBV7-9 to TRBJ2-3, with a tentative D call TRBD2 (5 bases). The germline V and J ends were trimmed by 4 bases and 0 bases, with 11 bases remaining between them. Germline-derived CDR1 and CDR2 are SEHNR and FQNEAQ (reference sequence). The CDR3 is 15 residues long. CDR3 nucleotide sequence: TGTGCCAGCAGCTCTACGGGAACTAGCACAGATACGCAGTATTTA. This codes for CASSSTGTSTDTQYL.

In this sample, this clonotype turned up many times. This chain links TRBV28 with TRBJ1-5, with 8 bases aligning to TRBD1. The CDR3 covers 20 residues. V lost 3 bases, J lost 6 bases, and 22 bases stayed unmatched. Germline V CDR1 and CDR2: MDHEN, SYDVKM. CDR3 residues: CASSFATRNIVGTGRQPQHF. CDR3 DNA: TGTGCCAGCAGTTTTGCAACCCGGAACATTGTGGGGACAGGCCGTCAGCCCCAGCATTTT. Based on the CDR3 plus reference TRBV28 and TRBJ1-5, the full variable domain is DVKVTQSSRYLVKRTGEKVFLECVQDMDHENMFWYRQDPGLGLRLIYFSYDVKMKEKGDIPEGYSVSREKKERFSLILESASTNQTSMYLCASSFATRNIVGTGRQPQHFGDGTRLSIL.

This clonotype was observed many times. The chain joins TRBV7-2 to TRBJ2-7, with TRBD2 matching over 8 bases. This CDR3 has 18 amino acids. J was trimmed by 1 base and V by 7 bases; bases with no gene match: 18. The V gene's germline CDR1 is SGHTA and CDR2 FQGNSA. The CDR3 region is CASTILGGSGTSSYEQYF. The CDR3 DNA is TGTGCCAGCACCATCCTTGGGGGTAGCGGGACCTCTTCCTACGAGCAGTACTTC.

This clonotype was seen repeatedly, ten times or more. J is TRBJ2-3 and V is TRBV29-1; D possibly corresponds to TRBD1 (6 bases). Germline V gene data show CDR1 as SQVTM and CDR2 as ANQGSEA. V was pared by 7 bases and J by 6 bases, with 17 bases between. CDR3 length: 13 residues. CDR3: CSAQGLVGDTQYF. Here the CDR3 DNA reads TGCAGCGCCCAGGGGCTAGTAGGCGATACGCAGTATTTT.

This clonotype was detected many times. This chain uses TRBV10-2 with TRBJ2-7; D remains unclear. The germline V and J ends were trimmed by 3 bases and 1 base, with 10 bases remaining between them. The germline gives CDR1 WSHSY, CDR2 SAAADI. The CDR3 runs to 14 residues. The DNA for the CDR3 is TGCGCCAGCAGTGATTGGGCAGGATCCTACGAGCAGTACTTC. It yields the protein CASSDWAGSYEQYF.

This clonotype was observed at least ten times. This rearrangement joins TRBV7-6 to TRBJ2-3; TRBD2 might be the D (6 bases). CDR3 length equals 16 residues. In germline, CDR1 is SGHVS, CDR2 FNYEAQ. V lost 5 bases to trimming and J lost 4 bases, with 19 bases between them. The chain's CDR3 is CASSPHPGERADTQYF. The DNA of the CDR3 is TGTGCCAGCAGCCCCCACCCGGGGGAGAGGGCAGATACGCAGTATTTT. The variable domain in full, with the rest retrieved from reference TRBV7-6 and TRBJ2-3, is GAGVSQSPRYKVTKRGQDVALRCDPISGHVSLYWYRQALGQGPEFLTYFNYEAQQDKSGLPNDRFSAERPEGSISTLTIQRTEQRDSAMYRCASSPHPGERADTQYFGPGTRLTVL.

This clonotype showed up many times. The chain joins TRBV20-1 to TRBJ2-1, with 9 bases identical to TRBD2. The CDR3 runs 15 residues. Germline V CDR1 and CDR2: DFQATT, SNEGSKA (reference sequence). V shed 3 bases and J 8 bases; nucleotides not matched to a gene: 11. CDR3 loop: CSARIPGTSIDEQFF. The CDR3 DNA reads TGCAGTGCTAGGATCCCCGGGACTAGCATCGATGAGCAGTTCTTC.